One and the same sample provided the 13 T cell receptor beta chains below, sequenced in a study of blood T cell repertoires in COVID-19 (dated by TCRdb to about 2020). Libraries were constructed by the immunoSEQ multiplex PCR assay. The clones in this table, taken by TCRdb from immuneACCESS, are in-frame only. Not every clone is retained; where verified, under half of the shortfall comes from an unresolved V gene, and the cause of the rest is unknown. In all, the sample holds about 190,000 clones, and about 91% of those were seen once. Roughly 3.7% of the sample is taken by the ten largest. Specimen: peripheral blood. The receptors derive from a woman aged 25 to 45 with acute or convalescent COVID-19.

V is TRBV7-2 and J is TRBJ2-7; D gene uncertain. The CDR3 covers 13 residues. V shed 1 base and J shed 2 bases, with 6 bases lying between them. Germline CDR1 is SGHTA and CDR2 is FQGNSA. The CDR3 protein is CASSLGATYEQYF. CDR3 bases: TGTGCCAGCAGCTTAGGAGCGACCTACGAGCAGTACTTC.

There are a few counts of this clone. The chain employs TRBV2 and TRBJ2-7; 8 bases are a match to TRBD1. Trimming took 8 bases from V and 3 from J; bases not matched to a gene: 3. Germline V gives CDR1 SNHLY, CDR2 FYNNEI. The CDR3 spans 12 residues. The CDR3 region is CASGTGDYEQYF. The CDR3 nucleotides are TGTGCCAGCGGGACAGGCGACTACGAGCAGTACTTC.

The gene calls are TRBV30 and TRBJ2-6; 8 bases are a match to TRBD2. Germline CDR1 is GTSNPN and CDR2 is SVGIG (reference sequence). The trim removed 8 bases at V and 4 bases at J, leaving 10 bases unmatched. The CDR3 spans 15 residues. CDR3 protein: CASRTSFSGANVLTF. The CDR3 coding sequence is TGTGCCAGCCGGACTAGCTTCTCCGGGGCCAACGTCCTGACTTTC. The full variable domain, rest sourced from reference TRBV30 and TRBJ2-6, is SQTIHQWPATLVQPVGSPLSLECTVEGTSNPNLYWYRQAAGRGLQLLFYSVGIGQISSEVPQNLSASRPQDRQFILSSKKLLLSDSGFYLCASRTSFSGANVLTFGAGSRLTVL.

The chain employs TRBV29-1 and TRBJ2-6; D call uncertain. The length of the CDR3 is 14 residues. Trimming removed 7 bases at V and 2 bases at J, with 12 bases between. In germline, CDR1 is SQVTM, CDR2 ANQGSEA. For the CDR3, the DNA is TGCAGCGCTTTCCTACGTGCTGGGGCCAACGTCCTGACTTTC. Its translation: CSAFLRAGANVLTF.

The chain links TRBV10-2 to TRBJ2-2; D might be TRBD2 (6 bases). The CDR3 runs to 13 residues. Germline CDR1 is WSHSY and CDR2 is SAAADI. The ends were cut back, 8 bases at V and 3 bases at J, with 10 bases in the middle. As DNA, the CDR3 is TGCGCCAGCCGCGGGAAGGACACCGGGGAGCTGTTTTTT. Amino acid sequence: CASRGKDTGELFF.

This sequence joins TRBV28 and TRBJ2-1; 9 bases are a match to TRBD2. The CDR3 is made up of 14 amino acids. The junction had 6 bases not matched to a gene; V was cut back by 9 bases and J by 3 bases. Per germline, CDR1 MDHEN and CDR2 SYDVKM. The CDR3 loop reads CASSGLAFYNEQFF. CDR3 sequence (DNA): TGTGCCAGTTCCGGACTAGCGTTCTACAATGAGCAGTTCTTC.

This clone was recorded once. CDR3 nucleotides: TGTGCCAGCAGTTCGGGGTCGGCGGGAGGGGTTGAGCAGTACTTC. Protein: CASSSGSAGGVEQYF. The J gene is TRBJ2-7, the V gene TRBV28, with 9 nucleotides matching TRBD2. J gave up 7 bases and V 4 bases, and 11 bases lay outside the gene matches. Per germline, CDR1 MDHEN and CDR2 SYDVKM. This CDR3 is built from 15 residues.

The V gene is TRBV15, the J gene TRBJ2-6; tentatively, D is TRBD1 (6 bases). The CDR3 is made up of 20 amino acids. Trimming left V 0 bases short and J 0 bases short, with 18 bases between. Germline values: CDR1 LNHNV, CDR2 YYDKDF (reference sequence). The CDR3 DNA sequence: TGTGCCACCAGCAGAGATTGGGGGCCAGGGGTGAGCTCTGGGGCCAACGTCCTGACTTTC. Encoded protein: CATSRDWGPGVSSGANVLTF. The full variable domain, its missing parts supplied by reference TRBV15 and TRBJ2-6, is DAMVIQNPRYQVTQFGKPVTLSCSQTLNHNVMYWYQQKSSQAPKLLFHYYDKDFNNEADTPDNFQSRRPNTSFCFLDIRSPGLGDTAMYLCATSRDWGPGVSSGANVLTFGAGSRLTVL.

The V gene is TRBV5-1, the J gene TRBJ2-2; no reliable D call. This CDR3 comprises 15 residues. V was pared by 0 bases and J by 1 base, with 7 bases between. The germline CDR1 and CDR2 sequences are SGHRS and YFSETQ. CDR3 sequence: CASSLDIMNTGELFF. CDR3 nucleotide sequence: TGCGCCAGCAGCTTGGACATTATGAACACCGGGGAGCTGTTTTTT.

V usage is TRBV5-4 and J usage is TRBJ2-1; 9 nucleotides line up with TRBD2. The CDR3 runs 16 residues. In germline, CDR1 is SGHNT, CDR2 YYREEE (reference sequence). Unmatched junction bases numbered 20, after V lost 5 bases and J lost 14 bases. The CDR3 loop reads CASRPTDGTSSRAEFF. The CDR3 nucleotides read TGTGCCAGCAGACCGACCGACGGGACTAGCTCCCGAGCGGAGTTCTTC. The entire variable domain, with the rest obtained from reference TRBV5-4 and TRBJ2-1, is as follows: ETGVTQSPTHLIKTRGQQVTLRCSSQSGHNTVSWYQQALGQGPQFIFQYYREEENGRGNFPPRFSGLQFPNYSSELNVNALELDDSALYLCASRPTDGTSSRAEFFGPGTRLTVL.

Comments on this clone: A read error may account for a junction end that differs from germline. This chain links TRBV7-7 with TRBJ2-5, with TRBD2 matching 8 bases. CDR1 and CDR2 (germline): SSHAT, FNYEAQ (reference sequence). The CDR3 runs to 15 residues. The CDR3 nucleotides are TGTGCTAGCAGCTTAGGTGGGACTAGGGAAGAGACCCAGTACTTC. Translation gives CASSLGGTREETQYF.

The chain employs TRBV11-3 and TRBJ2-2; no clear D. The CDR3 covers 12 residues. Germline lookup yields CDR1 SGHNT and CDR2 YENEEA. Trimming removed 6 bases at V and 6 bases at J, with 8 bases between. In nucleotides, the CDR3 is TGTGCCAGCAGGACCCGGGCCGGGGAGCTGTTTTTT. Translating it yields CASRTRAGELFF.

This rearrangement joins TRBV15 to TRBJ1-5; D remains ambiguous. The CDR3 is made up of 13 amino acids. Germline CDR1 and CDR2: LNHNV and YYDKDF (reference sequence). V dropped 5 bases and J dropped 7 bases, with 12 bases sitting between them. CDR3 sequence reads: CATSSPPYQPQHF. In nucleotides, the CDR3 is TGTGCCACCAGCTCTCCACCCTACCAGCCCCAGCATTTT.